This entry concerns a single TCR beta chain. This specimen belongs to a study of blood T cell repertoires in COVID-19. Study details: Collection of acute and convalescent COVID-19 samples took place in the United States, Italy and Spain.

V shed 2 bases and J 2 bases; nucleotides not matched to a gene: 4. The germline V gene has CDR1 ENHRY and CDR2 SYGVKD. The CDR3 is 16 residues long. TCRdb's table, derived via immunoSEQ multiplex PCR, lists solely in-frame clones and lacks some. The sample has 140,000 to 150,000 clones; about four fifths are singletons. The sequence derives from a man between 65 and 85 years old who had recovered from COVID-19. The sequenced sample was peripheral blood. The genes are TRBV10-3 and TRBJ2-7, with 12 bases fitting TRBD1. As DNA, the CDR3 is TGTGCCATCAGTGAGCGGGGACAGGGGGCCACCTACGAGCAGTACTTC. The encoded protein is CAISERGQGATYEQYF.